This TCR beta chain was found in a study of blood T cell repertoires in COVID-19. Across the study: The samples span acute and convalescent COVID-19 from the United States, Italy and Spain. PBMCs, B-cell-depleted T cells, or T cells provided the cDNA or gDNA that made up the material.

Methods used by the authors: By means of reference gene primer amplification, nucleated cell counts were estimated. The assay was immunoSEQ multiplex PCR, and TCRdb's table has in-frame clones only and misses some. V and J calls plus clone size are reproduced from that table; the DNA served to infer D and trimming. The sample contains some 150,000 clones, 85% of which appear only once. The CDR3 runs to 14 residues. V lost 1 base, J lost 6 bases, and 12 bases lay in between. CDR1 is SEHNR and CDR2 is FQNEAQ in the germline V gene (reference sequence). The clonotype originates from a woman aged 40 to 50 with active or convalescent COVID-19. The gene calls are TRBV7-9 and TRBJ1-1; tentative D call: TRBD1 (5 bases). The sequenced sample was peripheral blood. DNA of the CDR3: TGTGCCAGCAGCTTAGAGGTTTCACAGGCTGAAGCTTTCTTT. It is translated as CASSLEVSQAEAFF.